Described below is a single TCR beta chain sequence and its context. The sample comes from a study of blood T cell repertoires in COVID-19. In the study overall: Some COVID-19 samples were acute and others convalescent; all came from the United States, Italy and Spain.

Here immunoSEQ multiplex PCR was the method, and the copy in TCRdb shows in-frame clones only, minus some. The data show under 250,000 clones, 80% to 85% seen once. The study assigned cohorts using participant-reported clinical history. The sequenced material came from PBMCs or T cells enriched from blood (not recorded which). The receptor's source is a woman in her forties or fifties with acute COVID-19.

The CDR3 reads CASKKLGQGVTGELFF. CDR3 coding DNA: TGTGCCAGCAAAAAGTTAGGGCAGGGGGTCACCGGGGAGCTGTTTTTT. The chain is built from TRBV2 and TRBJ2-2; the match to TRBD1 covers 7 bases. The CDR3 spans 16 residues. From germline, CDR1 is SNHLY and CDR2 FYNNEI. Unmatched junction bases numbered 12, after V lost 7 bases and J lost 4 bases.